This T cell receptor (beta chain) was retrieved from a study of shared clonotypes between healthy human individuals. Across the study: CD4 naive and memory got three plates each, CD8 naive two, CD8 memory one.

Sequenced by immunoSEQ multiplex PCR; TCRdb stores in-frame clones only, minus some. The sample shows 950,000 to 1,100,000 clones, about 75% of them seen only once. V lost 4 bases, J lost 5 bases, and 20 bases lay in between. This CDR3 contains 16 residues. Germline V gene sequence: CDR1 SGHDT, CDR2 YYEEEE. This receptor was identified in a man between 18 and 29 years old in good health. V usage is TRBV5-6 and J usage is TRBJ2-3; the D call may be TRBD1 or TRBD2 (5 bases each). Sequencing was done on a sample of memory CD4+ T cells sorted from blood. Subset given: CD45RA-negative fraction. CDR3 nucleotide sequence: TGTGCCAGCAGCAGAGGGGTCAGGGCCCTGGGAGATACGCAGTATTTT. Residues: CASSRGVRALGDTQYF. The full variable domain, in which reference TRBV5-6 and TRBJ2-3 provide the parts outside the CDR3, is DAGVTQSPTHLIKTRGQQVTLRCSPKSGHDTVSWYQQALGQGPQFIFQYYEEEERQRGNFPDRFSGHQFPNYSSELNVNALLLGDSALYLCASSRGVRALGDTQYFGPGTRLTVL.